Described below is a single T cell receptor (beta chain) sequence and its context. Its binding antigen is unknown. No much larger clonotype is one base removed from it; base qualities were not supplied. Each donor gave one peripheral blood draw, averaging around 0.11 L, which was collected into heparinised tubes. A BD FACSAria II and a panel including CD45RO, CCR7, CD25, CD127, CD95 and CD27 were used to sort naive, central memory, regulatory and stem cell-like memory CD4+ T cells. Every sorted population had a purity above 95%. PBMCs were separated immediately by Lymphoprep density gradient centrifugation and were stained directly, without being cultured. Samples were stained and sorted in pairs, with one healthy donor and one patient per experiment, so that batch effects were minimized. The High Capacity cDNA Reverse Transcription Kit was used to reverse transcribe all of the isolated RNA, meaning that expressed TCRB transcripts were what got sequenced. Deep immunoSEQ sequencing was performed on naive, central memory and regulatory T cell samples, with an average of around 3.4 million total reads per sample. Sorted cells were lysed in RLT buffer and RNA was extracted with DNase-treated RNeasy Micro or Mini kits, depending on cell number. Each cell subset was processed separately to prevent cross-contamination, with patient and healthy donor samples processed together. The immunoSEQ multiplex PCR was used to amplify TCRB sequences from cDNA, generating 87-bp fragments that spanned the CDR3 region. Amplicons were sequenced on the Illumina HiSeq platform. Under the source paper's analysis protocol: Synthetic template baselines were used to correct PCR bias computationally, reads within Hamming distance 2 were collapsed together, and singletons that could not be merged were discarded. Reads were aligned to IMGT to assign V, D and J genes, CDR3 length, and insertions or deletions at six rearrangement sites. Clonotype counts were normalized to sorted cell number within each subset before computing true diversity and Gini coefficients with the tcR R package. The overlap coefficient, calculated on TCRB nucleotide sequences, was used to measure repertoire sharing. Entries here come from immuneACCESS through TCRdb and include only in-frame sequences with V and J called. Some clones fail to appear in such tables; in the studies checked, an unresolved V gene covers under half of the shortfall, and the cause of the remainder is unknown. The V and J calls and clone size come from that table; D and trimming were worked out from the DNA. The sample table holds around 140,000 clones, of which around 13% were seen once. Together, the top ten hold under 1.5% of the sample.

Reading from cysteine to phenylalanine, the CDR3 counts 14 amino acids. CDR3 DNA only is kept here, 42 bases in frame from base 1. The germline V gene encodes CDR1 GTSNPN and CDR2 SVGIG (reference sequence). Trimming takes 3 bases off V and 5 bases off J; junction bases not matched to a gene: 6. These data originate in a study of beta chain features in type 1 diabetes (dated by TCRdb to the late 2010s). Regarding the study in general: No differences in mean age, gender distribution, total cell number or subset yield were found between patients and healthy donors. A total of about 110 million sorted cells were examined across all samples, and the number of cells per subset was strongly correlated with RNA yield. In the study, TCRB repertoires of sorted circulating CD4+ T cell subsets from recently diagnosed type 1 diabetes patients were compared with those of matched healthy donors. Regulatory and stem cell-like memory subsets were obtained from only 8 patients and about 8 healthy donors, while naive and central memory subsets were obtained from all 28 donors.

Summary of the overall study and its limitations: PCR may preferentially amplify shorter templates, but because patient and control samples were amplified and corrected together, any resulting skew would affect both groups equally. Because cDNA rather than genomic DNA was sequenced, highly expressing activated cells could have been over-represented, although no difference in activation and CD3 levels was found between groups. Because the HLA sub-analyses included only small numbers of individuals, any influence of HLA type on TCRB rearrangement was left unresolved. A moderate but significant shortening of TCRB CDR3 length was observed in type 1 diabetes patients in all four CD4+ subsets. Patients with type 1 diabetes made fewer insertions and deleted more nucleotides at VDJ recombination sites, implying thymic rearrangement abnormalities. Naive, central memory and regulatory TCRB repertoires appeared more similar among patients than among healthy donors.

The specimen sequenced was central memory CD4+ T cells from blood. The TCR comes from a man younger than 35 with type 1 diabetes. This sequence uses TRBV30 and TRBJ1-1, with 10 central nucleotides matching TRBD1. DNA sequence: TGTGCCTGGAGGAGACAGGGGGCTCGAACTGAAGCTTTCTTT. Its product reads: CAWRRQGARTEAFF.